This T cell receptor (beta chain) was retrieved from a study of blood T cell repertoires in COVID-19. Study details: PBMCs, B-cell-depleted T cells, or T cells were the source of the cDNA or gDNA that made up the material.

Grouping used clinical history reported by participants in a survey and questionnaire. As handled by the study authors: How many nucleated cells were present was estimated from reference gene primer amplification. The repertoire was sequenced with immunoSEQ multiplex PCR; TCRdb's copy has only in-frame clones and lacks some. V and J calls and clone size are as listed in that table; D and trimming were resolved from the DNA. The data contain about 300,000 clones, roughly 85% of them singletons. V was clipped by 8 bases and J by 13 bases, with 15 bases between them. The CDR3 loop spans 12 amino acids. Germline-derived CDR1 and CDR2 are MNHEY and SMNVEV (reference sequence).

The sample comprised PBMCs or T cells enriched from blood (not recorded which). The source is a woman aged 25-40 years who had recovered from COVID-19. The chain carries TRBV27 and TRBJ1-6; D call uncertain. The CDR3 loop reads CASGFFQSPLHF. In nucleotides, the CDR3 is TGTGCCAGCGGCTTCTTCCAGTCGCCCCTCCACTTT.